The next 21 T cell receptor beta chains were all read from a single sample in a study of CD8+CD57+ T cells in acquired aplastic anemia. The study profiled TCR beta VDJ and CDR3 using genomic DNA as template. MiXCR was run by TCRdb on the reads, yielding one entry per CDR3 protein. The data contain fewer than 70,000 distinct CDR3 sequences, 45% to 60% of them singletons. Sequenced sample: sorted CD4+, CD8+, or CD8+CD57+ T cells (not recorded which) from PBMCs. The source is a human donor in good health, serving as a control.

This clonotype was counted only a few times. The chain is built from TRBV27 and TRBJ1-5; 8 bases line up with TRBD1. The CDR3 has 16 amino acids. Per the germline V gene, CDR1 is MNHEY and CDR2 is SMNVEV (reference sequence). Losses at the gene ends were 9 bases for V and 4 bases for J; bases not matched to a gene: 14. This chain's CDR3 is CASSPGRGLGNQPQHF. CDR3 sequence (DNA): TGTGCCAGTTCTCCGGGCAGGGGGCTGGGAAATCAGCCCCAGCATTTT.

This clonotype was seen once. The chain recombines TRBV29-1 with TRBJ2-1; D is unresolved. CDR3 length: 11 residues. V was shortened by 7 bases and J by 6 bases, with 10 bases between the two germline ends. CDR1 SQVTM and CDR2 ANQGSEA come from the germline V gene. CDR3 region: CSDVDGNEQFF. The CDR3 bases are TGCAGCGATGTAGACGGCAATGAGCAGTTCTTC.

Ten or more counts support this clonotype. The rearrangement uses TRBV27 and TRBJ2-7, with unresolved D. The CDR3 extends over 11 amino acids. The V end was cut by 10 bases, the J end by 1 base, with 8 bases between. Germline V gene sequence: CDR1 MNHEY, CDR2 SMNVEV (reference sequence). The CDR3 coding sequence is TGTGCCACCCAAGGGTCCTACGAGCAGTACTTC. Protein: CATQGSYEQYF.

This clonotype was counted ten times or more. V and J are TRBV3-1 and TRBJ1-6, with D possibly being TRBD1 (5 bases). The CDR3 consists of 14 residues. Between the trimmed V and J ends, which lost 4 bases and 10 bases, there was a span of 14 bases. CDR1 is LGHDT, CDR2 YNNKEL, per germline (reference sequence). The CDR3 loop reads CASSLRDRWSPLHF. The CDR3, as DNA: TGTGCCAGCAGCCTCAGGGATCGTTGGTCACCCCTCCACTTT.

In its sample, this clonotype is medium-sized (0.01 to 0.1%). The rearrangement links TRBV7-9 to TRBJ1-2; maybe TRBD1 (6 bases). CDR3 size: 12 residues. V was clipped by 1 base and J by 7 bases, with 7 bases between them. Germline CDR1 is SEHNR and CDR2 is FQNEAQ (reference sequence). CDR3 in amino acids: CASSLGRGGYTF. DNA for the CDR3: TGTGCCAGCAGCTTAGGCAGGGGTGGCTACACCTTC.

At least ten counts were recorded for this clonotype. The chain combines TRBV4-1 with TRBJ1-3; the D is unclear. The V and J ends lost 0 bases and 0 bases respectively, with 9 bases between them. This CDR3 has 16 residues. Per germline, CDR1 MGHRA and CDR2 YSYEKL. Here the CDR3 reads CASSQEETSSGNTIYF. CDR3 nucleotide sequence: TGCGCCAGCAGCCAAGAGGAAACAAGCTCTGGAAACACCATATATTTT.

The chain combines TRBV9 with TRBJ1-2; D perhaps matches TRBD1 (5 bases). There are 14 residues in the CDR3. Germline V gene lookup returns CDR1 SGDLS and CDR2 YYNGEE. With 4 bases removed from V and 2 bases from J, the gap between germline ends came to 12 bases. The CDR3 sequence: CASSLRGMNYGYTF. The DNA of the CDR3 is TGTGCCAGCAGCTTGCGGGGCATGAACTATGGCTACACCTTC. The whole variable domain, remainder taken from reference TRBV9 and TRBJ1-2, is DSGVTQTPKHLITATGQRVTLRCSPRSGDLSVYWYQQSLDQGLQFLIQYYNGEERAKGNILERFSAQQFPDLHSELNLSSLELGDSALYFCASSLRGMNYGYTFGSGTRLTVV.

The gene calls are TRBV27 and TRBJ1-1; TRBD1 is a possible D gene (5 bases). The CDR3 spans 14 residues. V was pared by 5 bases and J by 4 bases, with 14 bases between. Germline V lookup: CDR1 MNHEY, CDR2 SMNVEV (reference sequence). The CDR3 DNA is TGTGCCAGCAGTGCCAGGGTCGGGGGCACTGAAGCTTTCTTT. As protein: CASSARVGGTEAFF.

This chain uses TRBV7-3 with TRBJ2-2; D ambiguous. CDR3 size: 16 residues. CDR1 is SGHTA, CDR2 FQGTGA, per germline. Trimming removed 1 base from V and 0 bases from J, with 9 bases in between. CDR3 amino acids: CASSLNPGANTGELFF. The CDR3, as DNA: TGTGCCAGCAGCTTAAACCCAGGCGCGAACACCGGGGAGCTGTTTTTT.

The table lists this clonotype with many counts. The chain has TRBV19 and TRBJ1-1; D is uncertain. The ends were cut back, 6 bases at V and 7 bases at J, with 6 bases in the middle. The CDR3 runs to 10 residues. Per germline, CDR1 LNHDA and CDR2 SQIVND (reference sequence). CDR3 sequence: CASSANEAFF. In DNA form, the CDR3 reads TGTGCCAGTAGCGCTAATGAAGCTTTCTTT.

This chain uses TRBV11-1 with TRBJ2-3, with D perhaps matching TRBD2 (5 bases). CDR1 is SGHAT, CDR2 FQDESV, per germline (reference sequence). The CDR3 has 17 residues. The V gene lost 4 bases and the J gene lost 0 bases, with 17 bases spanning the gap. CDR3 region: CASSSDFLASSTDTQYF. In DNA form, the CDR3 reads TGTGCCAGCAGCTCCGATTTCCTAGCCTCTAGCACAGATACGCAGTATTTT.

The chain uses TRBV5-1 and TRBJ1-6, with D perhaps TRBD1 (6 bases). This CDR3 comprises 16 residues. V lost 1 base and J lost 9, with 17 bases in between. Germline lookup yields CDR1 SGHRS and CDR2 YFSETQ. CDR3 bases: TGCGCCAGCAGCTTGTCGCCAGGGGTTTTGGGTTCACCCCTCCACTTT. Protein: CASSLSPGVLGSPLHF.

The rearrangement links TRBV2 to TRBJ2-3; D remains unclear. Germline values: CDR1 SNHLY, CDR2 FYNNEI. V was clipped by 2 bases and J by 6 bases, with 6 bases between them. The CDR3 contains 12 residues. CDR3 bases: TGTGCCAGCAGTGAAAGGGCGGATACGCAGTATTTT. This encodes CASSERADTQYF.

This clonotype was seen a few times. The chain combines TRBV7-2 with TRBJ1-1; a weak D match, TRBD1 (5 bases). There are 14 residues in the CDR3. The V end lost 5 bases, the J end lost 1 base, and 11 bases lay between the germline ends. Germline V gene lookup returns CDR1 SGHTA and CDR2 FQGNSA. CDR3 sequence (DNA): TGTGCCAGCAGCATAAGCACAGGGAACACTGAAGCTTTCTTT. Translation gives CASSISTGNTEAFF.

The J gene is TRBJ2-7, the V gene TRBV20-1, with TRBD1 as a possible D gene (5 bases). The CDR3 spans 12 residues. The V gene lost 4 bases and the J gene lost 7 bases, with 14 bases spanning the gap. CDR1 and CDR2 (germline): DFQATT, SNEGSKA (reference sequence). This CDR3 reads CSATPTKGEQYF. The CDR3 region has the DNA TGCAGTGCTACCCCCACTAAGGGGGAGCAGTACTTC.

The chain is built from TRBV2 and TRBJ2-5; a weak D match, TRBD2 (7 bases). Germline CDR1 reads SNHLY; CDR2 reads FYNNEI. Trimming pared 5 bases from V and 7 bases from J, leaving 11 bases between. The CDR3 is made up of 12 amino acids. The chain's CDR3 is CASSHRGGTQYF. As DNA, the CDR3 is TGTGCCAGCAGTCATAGGGGGGGGACCCAGTACTTC.

The sample holds many counts of this clonotype. The chain uses TRBV5-6 and TRBJ2-7; the D is unclear. This CDR3 spans 12 amino acids. Looked up from germline, CDR1 is SGHDT and CDR2 is YYEEEE. Trimming left V 3 bases short and J 0 bases short, with 4 bases between. The chain's CDR3 is CASSSNSYEQYF. The CDR3, as DNA: TGTGCCAGCAGCTCGAACTCCTACGAGCAGTACTTC.

V usage is TRBV5-8 and J usage is TRBJ1-2; 8 bases line up with TRBD1. CDR1 is SGHTS and CDR2 is YDEGEE in the germline V gene. Germline trimming cut 3 bases from V and 1 base from J; bases unmatched to any gene: 2. CDR3 length: 14 residues. The CDR3 loop is CASSSGQVNYGYTF. For the CDR3, the DNA is TGTGCCAGCAGCTCGGGACAGGTTAACTATGGCTACACCTTC.

The chain links TRBV11-1 to TRBJ2-7; 14 nucleotides agree with TRBD2. This CDR3 spans 17 amino acids. Germline V gene sequence: CDR1 SGHAT, CDR2 FQDESV (reference sequence). V trimming: 5 bases; J trimming: 2 bases; junction bases outside the gene matches: 8. The CDR3 DNA is TGTGCCAGCAGCCGGACTAGCGGGGGGCCACCAACCTACGAGCAGTACTTC. Its protein is CASSRTSGGPPTYEQYF.

This chain connects TRBV11-2 to TRBJ1-6, with TRBD1 matching 7 bases. V trimming: 5 bases; J trimming: 6 bases; junction bases outside the gene matches: 7. The germline V gene encodes CDR1 SGHAT and CDR2 FQNNGV. This CDR3 spans 15 amino acids. In DNA, the CDR3 is TGTGCCAGCAGCCTACGACAGGGACCTAATTCACCCCTCCACTTT. This gives the protein CASSLRQGPNSPLHF.

The chain combines TRBV25-1 with TRBJ2-3; unclear D gene. The V gene's germline CDR1 is MGHDK and CDR2 SYGVNS. V was shortened by 4 bases and J by 5 bases, with 10 bases between the two germline ends. CDR3 length equals 13 residues. This chain's CDR3 is CASSVPGVDTQYF. As DNA, the CDR3 is TGTGCCAGCAGTGTACCAGGAGTAGATACGCAGTATTTT.